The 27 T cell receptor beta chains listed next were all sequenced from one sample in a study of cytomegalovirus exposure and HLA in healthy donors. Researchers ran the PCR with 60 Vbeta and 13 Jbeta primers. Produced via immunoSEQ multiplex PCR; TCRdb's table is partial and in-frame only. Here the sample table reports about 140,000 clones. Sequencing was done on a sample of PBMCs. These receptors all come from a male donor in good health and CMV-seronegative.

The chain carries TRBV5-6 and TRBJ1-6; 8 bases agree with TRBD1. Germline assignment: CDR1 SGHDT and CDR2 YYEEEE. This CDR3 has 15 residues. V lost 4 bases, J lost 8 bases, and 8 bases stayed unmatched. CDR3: CASSHSGQVYSPLHF. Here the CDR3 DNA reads TGTGCCAGCAGCCACTCGGGACAGGTCTATTCACCCCTCCACTTT.

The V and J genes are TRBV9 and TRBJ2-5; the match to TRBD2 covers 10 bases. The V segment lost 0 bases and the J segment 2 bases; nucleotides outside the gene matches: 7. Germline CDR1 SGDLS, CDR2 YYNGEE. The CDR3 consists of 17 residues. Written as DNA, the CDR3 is TGTGCCAGCAGCGTAGAGGCTAGCGGGGGACTTCAAGAGACCCAGTACTTC. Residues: CASSVEASGGLQETQYF.

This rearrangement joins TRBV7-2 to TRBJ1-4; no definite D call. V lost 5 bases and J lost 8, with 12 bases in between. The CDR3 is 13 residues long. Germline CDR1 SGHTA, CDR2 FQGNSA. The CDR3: CASSLQFAEKLFF. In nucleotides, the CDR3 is TGTGCCAGCAGCCTACAGTTCGCCGAAAAACTGTTTTTT.

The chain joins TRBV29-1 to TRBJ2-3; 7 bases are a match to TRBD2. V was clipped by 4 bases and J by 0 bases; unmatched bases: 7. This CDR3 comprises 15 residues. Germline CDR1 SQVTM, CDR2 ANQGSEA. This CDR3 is CSVGVAGGSTDTQYF. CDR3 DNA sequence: TGCAGCGTTGGAGTAGCGGGCGGAAGCACAGATACGCAGTATTTT.

Here the CDR3 reads CASSLTGMTEAFF. CDR3 in DNA: TGTGCCAGCAGTTTAACAGGGATGACTGAAGCTTTCTTT. The rearrangement links TRBV27 to TRBJ1-1; tentatively, D is TRBD1 (6 bases). The germline V gene has CDR1 MNHEY and CDR2 SMNVEV (reference sequence). V dropped 2 bases and J dropped 5 bases, with 9 bases sitting between them. The CDR3 spans 13 residues.

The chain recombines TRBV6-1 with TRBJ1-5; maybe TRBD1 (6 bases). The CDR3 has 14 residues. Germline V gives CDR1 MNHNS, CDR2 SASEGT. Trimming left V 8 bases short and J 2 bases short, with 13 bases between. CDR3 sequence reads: CASEGGVGNQPQHF. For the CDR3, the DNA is TGTGCCAGCGAAGGGGGGGTTGGCAATCAGCCCCAGCATTTT.

The CDR3 sequence: CASSLAPQETQYF. The DNA for the CDR3 is TGCGCCAGCAGCTTGGCCCCTCAAGAGACCCAGTACTTC. The chain is built from TRBV5-1 and TRBJ2-5; D remains unclear. V dropped 0 bases and J dropped 2 bases, with 5 bases sitting between them. The CDR3 is 13 amino acids. Germline loops: CDR1 SGHRS, CDR2 YFSETQ.

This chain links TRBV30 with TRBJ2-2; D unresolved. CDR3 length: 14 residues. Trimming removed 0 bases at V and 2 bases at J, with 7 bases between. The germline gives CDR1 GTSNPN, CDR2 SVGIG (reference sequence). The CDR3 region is CAWSVGVNTGELFF. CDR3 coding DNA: TGTGCCTGGAGTGTAGGAGTTAACACCGGGGAGCTGTTTTTT. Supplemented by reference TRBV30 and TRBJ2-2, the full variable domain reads SQTIHQWPATLVQPVGSPLSLECTVEGTSNPNLYWYRQAAGRGLQLLFYSVGIGQISSEVPQNLSASRPQDRQFILSSKKLLLSDSGFYLCAWSVGVNTGELFFGEGSRLTVL.

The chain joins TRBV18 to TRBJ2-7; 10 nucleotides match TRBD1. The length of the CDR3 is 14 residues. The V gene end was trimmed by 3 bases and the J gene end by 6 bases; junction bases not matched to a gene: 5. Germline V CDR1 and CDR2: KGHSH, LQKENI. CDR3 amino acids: CASSPTGTGAEQYF. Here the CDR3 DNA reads TGTGCCAGCTCACCGACCGGGACAGGGGCCGAGCAGTACTTC.

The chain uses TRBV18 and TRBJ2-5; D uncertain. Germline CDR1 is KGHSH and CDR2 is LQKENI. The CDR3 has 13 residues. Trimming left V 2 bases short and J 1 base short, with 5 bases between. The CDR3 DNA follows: TGTGCCAGCTCACCAAGCCCCCAAGAGACCCAGTACTTC. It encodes CASSPSPQETQYF.

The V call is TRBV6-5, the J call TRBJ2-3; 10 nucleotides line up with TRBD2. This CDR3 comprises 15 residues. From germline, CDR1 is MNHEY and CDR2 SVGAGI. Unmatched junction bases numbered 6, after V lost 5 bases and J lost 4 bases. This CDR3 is CASSSSGGRPDTQYF. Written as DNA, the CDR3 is TGTGCCAGCAGTAGTAGCGGGGGGCGTCCAGATACGCAGTATTTT.

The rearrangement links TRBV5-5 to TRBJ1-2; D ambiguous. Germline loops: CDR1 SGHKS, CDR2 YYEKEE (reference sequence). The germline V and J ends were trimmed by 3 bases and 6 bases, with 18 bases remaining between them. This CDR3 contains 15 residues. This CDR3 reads CASSSDGFNIDGYTF. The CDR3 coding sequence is TGTGCCAGCAGCTCTGACGGGTTCAACATCGATGGCTACACCTTC.

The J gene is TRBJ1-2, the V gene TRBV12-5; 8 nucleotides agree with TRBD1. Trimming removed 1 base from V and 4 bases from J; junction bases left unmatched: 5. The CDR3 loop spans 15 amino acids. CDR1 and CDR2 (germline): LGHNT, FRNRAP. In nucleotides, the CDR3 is TGTGCTAGTGGTTTGGCAGGGGGCGAGATCTATGGCTACACCTTC. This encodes CASGLAGGEIYGYTF. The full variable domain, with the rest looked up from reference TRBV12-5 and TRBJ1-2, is DARVTQTPRHKVTEMGQEVTMRCQPILGHNTVFWYRQTMMQGLELLAYFRNRAPLDDSGMPKDRFSAEMPDATLATLKIQPSEPRDSAVYFCASGLAGGEIYGYTFGSGTRLTVV.

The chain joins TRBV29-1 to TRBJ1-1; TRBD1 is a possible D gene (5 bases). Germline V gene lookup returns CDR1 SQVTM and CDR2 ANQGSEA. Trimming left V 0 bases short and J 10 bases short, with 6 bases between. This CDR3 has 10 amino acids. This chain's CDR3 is CSVEEGGAFF. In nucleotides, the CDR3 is TGCAGCGTTGAAGAGGGGGGAGCTTTCTTT.

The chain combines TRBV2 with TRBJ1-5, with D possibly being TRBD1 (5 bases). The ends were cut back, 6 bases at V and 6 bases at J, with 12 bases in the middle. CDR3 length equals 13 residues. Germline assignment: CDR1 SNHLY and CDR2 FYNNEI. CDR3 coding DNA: TGTGCCAGCAGGCGGGGGGGGTTTCAGCCCCAGCATTTT. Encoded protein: CASRRGGFQPQHF.

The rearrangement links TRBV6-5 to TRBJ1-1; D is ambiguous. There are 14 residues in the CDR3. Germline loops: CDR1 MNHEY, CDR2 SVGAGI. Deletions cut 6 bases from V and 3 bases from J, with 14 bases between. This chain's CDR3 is CASRSGIRDTEAFF. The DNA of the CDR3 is TGTGCCAGCAGATCGGGGATTCGGGACACTGAAGCTTTCTTT.

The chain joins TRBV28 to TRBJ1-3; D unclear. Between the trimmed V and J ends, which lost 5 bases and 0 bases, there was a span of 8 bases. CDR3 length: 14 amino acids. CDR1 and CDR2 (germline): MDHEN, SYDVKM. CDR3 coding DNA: TGTGCCAGCAGTCCACAGACCTCTGGAAACACCATATATTTT. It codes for CASSPQTSGNTIYF. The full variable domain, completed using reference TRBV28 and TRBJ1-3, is DVKVTQSSRYLVKRTGEKVFLECVQDMDHENMFWYRQDPGLGLRLIYFSYDVKMKEKGDIPEGYSVSREKKERFSLILESASTNQTSMYLCASSPQTSGNTIYFGEGSWLTVV.

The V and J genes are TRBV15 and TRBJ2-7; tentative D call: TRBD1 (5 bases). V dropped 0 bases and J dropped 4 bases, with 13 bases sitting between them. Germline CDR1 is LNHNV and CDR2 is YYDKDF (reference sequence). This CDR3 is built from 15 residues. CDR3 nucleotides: TGTGCCACCAGCAGAGATATGGGGTCAGGGTACGAGCAGTACTTC. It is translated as CATSRDMGSGYEQYF.

CDR3 DNA: TGTGCCAGCAGCCCGTCAATAGGGGTAAGCACAGATACGCAGTATTTT. This gives the protein CASSPSIGVSTDTQYF. The rearrangement joins TRBV9 to TRBJ2-3, with D tentatively TRBD1 (5 bases). In germline, CDR1 is SGDLS, CDR2 YYNGEE. V was trimmed by 4 bases and J by 0 bases, leaving 15 bases between them. The CDR3 consists of 16 residues. The full variable domain, with the rest looked up from reference TRBV9 and TRBJ2-3, is DSGVTQTPKHLITATGQRVTLRCSPRSGDLSVYWYQQSLDQGLQFLIQYYNGEERAKGNILERFSAQQFPDLHSELNLSSLELGDSALYFCASSPSIGVSTDTQYFGPGTRLTVL.

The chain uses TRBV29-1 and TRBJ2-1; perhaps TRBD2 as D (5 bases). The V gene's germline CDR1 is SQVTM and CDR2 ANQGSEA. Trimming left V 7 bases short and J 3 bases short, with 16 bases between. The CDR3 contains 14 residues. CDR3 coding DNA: TGCAGCGGATCTTGGCGGGTCGACTACAATGAGCAGTTCTTC. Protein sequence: CSGSWRVDYNEQFF.

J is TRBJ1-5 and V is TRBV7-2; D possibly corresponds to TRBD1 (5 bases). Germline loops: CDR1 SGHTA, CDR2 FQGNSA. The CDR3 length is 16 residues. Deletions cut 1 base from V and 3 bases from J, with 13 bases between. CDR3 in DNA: TGTGCCAGCAGCTTAGTGGGGGGTATGGCCAATCAGCCCCAGCATTTT. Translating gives CASSLVGGMANQPQHF.

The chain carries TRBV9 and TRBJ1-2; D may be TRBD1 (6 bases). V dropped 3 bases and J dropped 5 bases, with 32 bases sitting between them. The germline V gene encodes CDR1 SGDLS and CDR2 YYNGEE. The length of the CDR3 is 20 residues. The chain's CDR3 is CASSAINAIDRSRPVYGYTF. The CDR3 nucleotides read TGTGCCAGCAGCGCCATCAACGCGATTGACAGGAGCCGGCCCGTATATGGCTACACCTTC.

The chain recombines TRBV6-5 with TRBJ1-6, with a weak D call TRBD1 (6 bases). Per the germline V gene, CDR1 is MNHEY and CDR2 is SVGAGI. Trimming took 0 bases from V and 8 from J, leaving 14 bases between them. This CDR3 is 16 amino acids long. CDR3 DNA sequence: TGTGCCAGCAGTTACTCGGGGGCAGGAACGGATTCACCCCTCCACTTT. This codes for CASSYSGAGTDSPLHF.

In nucleotides, the CDR3 is TGTGCCAGCAGTTTATCGATAAGGGAGATCCCTCAGCCCCAGCATTTT. Translated: CASSLSIREIPQPQHF. J is TRBJ1-5 and V is TRBV27; D unclear. Trimming left V 0 bases short and J 6 bases short, with 15 bases between. The CDR3 length is 16 residues. The germline V gene encodes CDR1 MNHEY and CDR2 SMNVEV (reference sequence).

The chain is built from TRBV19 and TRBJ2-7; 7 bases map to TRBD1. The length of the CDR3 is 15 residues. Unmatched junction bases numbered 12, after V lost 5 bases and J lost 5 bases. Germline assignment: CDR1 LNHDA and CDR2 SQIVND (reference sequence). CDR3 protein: CASSLRQGQAHEQYF. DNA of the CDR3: TGTGCCAGTAGTCTCCGACAGGGTCAGGCCCACGAGCAGTACTTC.

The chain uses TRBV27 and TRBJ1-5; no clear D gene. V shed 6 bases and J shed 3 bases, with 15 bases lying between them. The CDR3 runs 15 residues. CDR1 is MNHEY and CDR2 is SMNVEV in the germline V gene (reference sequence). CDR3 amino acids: CASSPTLGVNQPQHF. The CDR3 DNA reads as TGTGCCAGCAGCCCCACTCTCGGGGTCAATCAGCCCCAGCATTTT.

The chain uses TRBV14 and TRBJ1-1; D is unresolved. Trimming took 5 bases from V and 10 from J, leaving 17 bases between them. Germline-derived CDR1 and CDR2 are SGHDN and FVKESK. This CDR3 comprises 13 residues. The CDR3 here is CASSFRGDAGAFF. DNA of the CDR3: TGTGCCAGCAGCTTCCGAGGAGACGCGGGAGCTTTCTTT.